A single sample is the source of the 10 T cell receptor beta chains below, sequenced in a study of blood T cell repertoires in COVID-19. Generated by immunoSEQ multiplex PCR, the TCRdb table keeps only in-frame clones and is missing some. The sample records around 150,000 clones, 75% to 90% being singletons. The material sequenced was peripheral blood. Receptor source: a woman older than 75 with active or convalescent COVID-19.

The rearrangement joins TRBV14 to TRBJ2-2; 10 positions agree with TRBD1. The junction had 11 bases not matched to a gene; V was cut back by 2 bases and J by 5 bases. The CDR3 has 18 amino acids. Germline CDR1 is SGHDN and CDR2 is FVKESK. The CDR3 loop reads CASSQHTWDRGGTGELFF. The DNA for the CDR3 is TGTGCCAGCAGCCAACACACCTGGGACAGGGGAGGGACCGGGGAGCTGTTTTTT.

The CDR3 is CASSSRGGTANYGYTF. The CDR3 DNA follows: TGTGCCAGCAGCTCGAGGGGGGGTACGGCTAACTATGGCTACACCTTC. The V gene is TRBV7-2, the J gene TRBJ1-2; D might be TRBD1 (6 bases). The V end lost 4 bases, the J end lost 0 bases, and 15 bases lay between the germline ends. The CDR3 contains 16 residues. The V gene's germline CDR1 is SGHTA and CDR2 FQGNSA.

V and J are TRBV7-2 and TRBJ2-1; 8 bases are a match to TRBD2. Per germline, CDR1 SGHTA and CDR2 FQGNSA. V was pared by 5 bases and J by 2 bases, with 8 bases of the junction left unmatched. The CDR3 is made up of 16 amino acids. CDR3 sequence: CASSGQAGVTYNEQFF. The DNA for the CDR3 is TGTGCCAGCAGCGGGCAAGCGGGGGTCACCTACAATGAGCAGTTCTTC.

The chain recombines TRBV5-5 with TRBJ1-4, with 7 bases aligning to TRBD1. CDR1 is SGHKS, CDR2 YYEKEE, per germline (reference sequence). The junction had 4 bases not matched to a gene; V was cut back by 3 bases and J by 2 bases. The CDR3 is 15 amino acids. As DNA, the CDR3 is TGTGCCAGCAGCTCCACAGGGGCGACTAATGAAAAACTGTTTTTT. Protein product: CASSSTGATNEKLFF.

This chain joins TRBV2 and TRBJ1-3; 9 bases align to TRBD1. The CDR3 length is 15 residues. Per germline, CDR1 SNHLY and CDR2 FYNNEI. The junction had 6 bases not matched to a gene; V was cut back by 5 bases and J by 4 bases. The CDR3 DNA sequence: TGTGCCAGCAGTACACAGGGGGCTAAAGGAAACACCATATATTTT. Its translation: CASSTQGAKGNTIYF.

The chain joins TRBV18 to TRBJ2-7, with a tentative D call TRBD2 (6 bases). Trimming pared 4 bases from V and 7 bases from J, leaving 20 bases between. Germline-derived CDR1 and CDR2 are KGHSH and LQKENI. The length of the CDR3 is 15 residues. The CDR3 sequence: CASSRGTGVGSEQYF. DNA for the CDR3: TGTGCCAGCTCACGGGGGACTGGGGTAGGTTCGGAGCAGTACTTC. Together with reference TRBV18 and TRBJ2-7, the CDR3 gives the full variable domain: NAGVMQNPRHLVRRRGQEARLRCSPMKGHSHVYWYRQLPEEGLKFMVYLQKENIIDESGMPKERFSAEFPKEGPSILRIQQVVRGDSAAYFCASSRGTGVGSEQYFGPGTRLTVT.

The chain combines TRBV18 with TRBJ2-3; 7 bases align to TRBD1. This CDR3 has 16 amino acids. The germline V gene has CDR1 KGHSH and CDR2 LQKENI. Germline trimming cut 4 bases from V and 0 bases from J; bases unmatched to any gene: 7. The CDR3 spells CASSLRTGLSTDTQYF. The CDR3 DNA is TGTGCCAGCTCACTACGGACAGGATTAAGCACAGATACGCAGTATTTT. Complete variable domain (other parts from reference TRBV18 and TRBJ2-3): NAGVMQNPRHLVRRRGQEARLRCSPMKGHSHVYWYRQLPEEGLKFMVYLQKENIIDESGMPKERFSAEFPKEGPSILRIQQVVRGDSAAYFCASSLRTGLSTDTQYFGPGTRLTVL.

This chain uses TRBV7-2 with TRBJ1-2; D call uncertain. The CDR3 loop spans 15 amino acids. Germline lookup yields CDR1 SGHTA and CDR2 FQGNSA. The V and J ends lost 4 bases and 4 bases respectively, with 16 bases between them. CDR3 region: CASSSRGGGIYGYTF. The CDR3 nucleotides are TGTGCCAGCAGCTCCCGGGGTGGAGGTATCTATGGCTACACCTTC.

The chain has TRBV4-3 and TRBJ2-1; tentatively, D is TRBD2 (6 bases). CDR1 and CDR2 from the germline V gene are LGHNA and YSLEER. CDR3 length equals 16 residues. Trimming left V 0 bases short and J 4 bases short, with 13 bases between. The DNA for the CDR3 is TGCGCCAGCAGCCAAGATTGGAGCGGGTATTACAATGAGCAGTTCTTC. It specifies CASSQDWSGYYNEQFF.

This chain uses TRBV5-1 with TRBJ1-2, with 8 nucleotides matching TRBD1. The V gene end was trimmed by 4 bases and the J gene end by 3 bases; junction bases not matched to a gene: 2. The V gene's germline CDR1 is SGHRS and CDR2 YFSETQ. The CDR3 loop spans 13 amino acids. The CDR3 nucleotides read TGCGCCAGCAGCCCGGGACAGGACTATGGCTACACCTTC. Translating it yields CASSPGQDYGYTF.